This is a list of T cell receptor beta chains from one sample in a study of patients and donors after allogeneic stem cell transplantation. Using its own MiXCR run on the RT-PCR reads, TCRdb lists one record per CDR3 protein. The table lists some 880,000 distinct CDR3 sequences, roughly 17% of them singletons. Sequencing was done on a sample of blood, either unsorted or a sorted T cell fraction (not recorded which). The receptors were sampled from a human donor who was either an allogeneic HSCT recipient or a stem cell or donor lymphocyte infusion donor (not recorded which). It is not recorded whose cells these are; they may come from a transplant donor. Both conserved end residues are part of each CDR3. The D gene is left open where the match is weak. Only part of the rows carry a size: once, few, many, or a class if the clone is expanded.

15	TRBV5-1	NA	TRBJ1-1	TRBD1	CASSERQGANTEAFF	TGCGCCAGCAGCGAGCGACAGGGGGCGAACACTGAAGCTTTCTTT
16	TRBV12-3/TRBV12-4	few	TRBJ2-5	TRBD2	CASTYGLAGGQETQYF	TGTGCCAGCACCTACGGACTAGCGGGAGGGCAAGAGACCCAGTACTTC
12	TRBV5-1	NA	TRBJ2-3	NA	CASSYHTDTQYF	TGCGCCAGCAGCTATCATACAGATACGCAGTATTTT
16	TRBV7-9	few	TRBJ1-5	TRBD1	CASSFATGTENQPQHF	TGTGCCAGCAGCTTTGCTACCGGGACAGAAAATCAGCCCCAGCATTTT
14	TRBV6-1	NA	TRBJ1-2	TRBD1	CASGAGGMHYGYTF	TGTGCCAGCGGCGCAGGGGGCATGCACTATGGCTACACCTTC
16	TRBV3-1	few	TRBJ1-1	NA	CASSHRASRTAARAFF	TGTGCCAGCAGCCATCGAGCCAGTAGGACAGCCGCCAGAGCTTTCTTT
13	TRBV27	NA	TRBJ1-2	NA	CASSRALVGGYTF	TGTGCCAGCAGCCGGGCCCTCGTCGGAGGCTACACCTTC
14	TRBV12-3/TRBV12-4	many	TRBJ1-3	NA	CASSYRISGNTIYF	TGTGCCAGCAGCTACCGGATCTCTGGAAACACCATATATTTT
15	TRBV5-1	few	TRBJ1-1	NA	CASSTSLGLNTEAFF	TGCGCCAGCAGCACCTCTTTGGGGCTCAACACTGAAGCTTTCTTT
14	TRBV3-1	NA	TRBJ2-5	TRBD2	CASSLPGLAGTQYF	TGTGCCAGCAGCCTTCCGGGACTAGCGGGGACCCAGTACTTC
14	TRBV9	NA	TRBJ1-2	TRBD1	CASGGDRGPSGYTF	TGTGCCAGCGGGGGGGACAGGGGGCCTAGTGGCTACACCTTC
15	TRBV11-2	NA	TRBJ1-1	TRBD1	CAGSSDRGTNTEAFF	TGTGCCGGCAGCTCCGACAGGGGGACGAACACTGAAGCTTTCTTT
16	TRBV6-5	few	TRBJ2-7	TRBD2	CASSYRTSGRSIEQYF	TGTGCCAGCAGTTACAGAACTAGCGGGAGATCTATCGAGCAGTACTTC
15	TRBV10-3	few	TRBJ1-1	NA	CAIKGLGGMNTEAFF	TGTGCCATCAAGGGGCTAGGCGGGATGAACACTGAAGCTTTCTTT
14	TRBV9	few	TRBJ2-3	NA	CASSVVPRADTQYF	TGTGCCAGCAGCGTAGTACCCAGGGCAGATACGCAGTATTTT
13	TRBV6-4	few	TRBJ1-1	NA	CASSGEGNTEAFF	TGTGCCAGCAGTGGGGAGGGGAACACTGAAGCTTTCTTT
15	TRBV7-9	NA	TRBJ2-1	NA	CASSLVARTYNEQFF	TGTGCCAGCAGCTTAGTGGCTAGAACTTACAATGAGCAGTTCTTC
12	TRBV2	few	TRBJ2-7	TRBD2	CASSYAPGLAGF	TGTGCCAGCAGTTACGCACCGGGACTAGCGGGCTTC
16	TRBV2	NA	TRBJ2-6	NA	CASSQTGNSGANVLTF	TGTGCCAGCAGTCAAACAGGGAACTCTGGGGCCAACGTCCTGACTTTC
14	TRBV10-3	many	TRBJ2-3	TRBD1	CAIRRTGSGDTQYF	TGTGCCATCAGAAGGACAGGGTCCGGTGATACGCAGTATTTT
15	TRBV20-1	NA	TRBJ2-3	TRBD2	CSARYLAGVTDTQYF	TGCAGTGCTAGATATCTAGCGGGGGTAACAGATACGCAGTATTTT
17	TRBV2	once	TRBJ2-3	NA	CASRETRGTRGTDTQYF	TGTGCCAGCAGAGAAACTCGCGGGACCAGGGGCACAGATACGCAGTATTTT
12	TRBV20-1	NA	TRBJ2-7	NA	CSAPSGAYEQYF	TGCAGTGCGCCCTCCGGGGCCTACGAGCAGTACTTC
15	TRBV19	NA	TRBJ1-1	NA	CASSIQKKGPTEAFF	TGTGCCAGTAGTATCCAGAAAAAAGGACCGACTGAAGCTTTCTTT
17	TRBV27	few	TRBJ2-7	TRBD2	CASSDLGTSGFSYEQYF	TGTGCCAGCAGTGACCTCGGGACTAGCGGGTTTTCCTACGAGCAGTACTTC
14	TRBV2	few	TRBJ2-5	NA	CARAGGGLQETQYF	TGTGCCAGGGCGGGTGGGGGGCTCCAAGAGACCCAGTACTTC
14	TRBV25-1	NA	TRBJ2-5	NA	CASRAPGVDGTQYF	TGTGCCAGCAGGGCTCCGGGAGTAGATGGGACCCAGTACTTC
16	TRBV2	NA	TRBJ2-3	NA	CASILGPSRGPDTQYF	TGTGCCAGCATCCTAGGACCCTCAAGGGGTCCAGATACGCAGTATTTT
14	TRBV6-1	NA	TRBJ2-2	NA	CASREPGSTGELFF	TGTGCCAGCAGGGAACCGGGTTCCACCGGGGAGCTGTTTTTT
16	TRBV5-8	once	TRBJ2-5	NA	CASSLGQGNLQETQYF	TGTGCCAGCAGCTTGGGGCAGGGGAATCTCCAAGAGACCCAGTACTTC
14	TRBV12-3/TRBV12-4	NA	TRBJ2-3	NA	CASTPALSTDTQYF	TGTGCCAGCACTCCGGCTTTGAGCACAGATACGCAGTATTTT
15	TRBV4-3	NA	TRBJ2-3	TRBD2	CASSQVSGGQDTQYF	TGCGCCAGCAGCCAAGTAAGCGGGGGGCAAGATACGCAGTATTTT
16	TRBV5-1	few	TRBJ2-3	TRBD2	CASSKLAGGITDTQYF	TGCGCCAGCAGCAAATTAGCGGGAGGCATCACAGATACGCAGTATTTT
16	TRBV7-9	NA	TRBJ2-3	TRBD2	CASSPGPGRGADTQYF	TGTGCCAGCAGCCCAGGGCCCGGGAGGGGAGCAGATACGCAGTATTTT
15	TRBV20-1	few	TRBJ2-7	TRBD2	CSARDLLAGTYEQYF	TGCAGTGCTAGAGATCTTCTAGCGGGGACCTACGAGCAGTACTTC
12	TRBV29-1	NA	TRBJ1-2	NA	CSAPSRVKGYTF	TGCAGCGCCCCGTCCAGGGTAAAAGGCTACACCTTC
12	TRBV7-9	many	TRBJ1-1	NA	CASSLKPTEAFF	TGTGCCAGCAGCTTAAAGCCTACTGAAGCTTTCTTT
17	TRBV7-9	NA	TRBJ1-1	TRBD1	CASSLARTGATNAEAFF	TGTGCCAGCAGCTTAGCGCGGACAGGGGCTACGAACGCTGAAGCTTTCTTT
16	TRBV19	NA	TRBJ2-7	NA	CASSMFYQPLSYEQYF	TGTGCCAGTAGTATGTTTTATCAGCCACTATCCTACGAGCAGTACTTC
15	TRBV12-1	few	TRBJ2-4	NA	CASSFVRDTKNIQYF	TGTGCCAGCAGCTTTGTGCGGGATACCAAAAACATTCAGTACTTC
16	TRBV9	NA	TRBJ2-7	TRBD2	CASSGGLAGGVYEQYF	TGTGCCAGCAGCGGGGGACTAGCGGGAGGCGTATACGAGCAGTACTTC
17	TRBV4-1	NA	TRBJ2-1	TRBD2	CASSQSHKRELSDEQFF	TGCGCCAGCAGCCAGTCCCACAAGCGGGAGTTATCGGATGAGCAGTTCTTC
15	TRBV28	NA	TRBJ2-3	NA	CASSWGDRSTDTQYF	TGTGCCAGCAGCTGGGGGGACCGTAGCACAGATACGCAGTATTTT
14	TRBV5-1	NA	TRBJ2-1	TRBD2	CASRLSGTYNEQFF	TGCGCCAGCAGACTTAGCGGGACCTACAATGAGCAGTTCTTC
15	TRBV6-2/TRBV6-3	NA	TRBJ1-2	NA	CASSYPSTGSYGYTF	TGTGCCAGCAGTTACCCATCAACTGGGTCCTATGGCTACACCTTC
14	TRBV12-3/TRBV12-4	few	TRBJ1-3	NA	CAPPSEPSGNTIYF	TGTGCCCCCCCTTCGGAGCCCTCTGGAAACACCATATATTTT
13	TRBV5-6	few	TRBJ2-2	NA	CASSSRMTGELFF	TGTGCCAGCAGCTCGCGTATGACCGGGGAGCTGTTTTTT
15	TRBV7-9	NA	TRBJ2-1	TRBD2	CASSRSGRGGGEQFF	TGTGCCAGCAGCCGCTCTGGGCGGGGGGGCGGTGAGCAGTTCTTC
12	TRBV20-1	NA	TRBJ2-7	NA	CSARYPGNEQYF	TGCAGTGCTAGGTATCCGGGTAACGAGCAGTACTTC
15	TRBV5-1	NA	TRBJ2-1	NA	CASSLEDRTYNEQFF	TGCGCCAGCAGCTTGGAAGACAGGACCTACAATGAGCAGTTCTTC
12	TRBV2	NA	TRBJ2-2	NA	CASNGGTGELFF	TGTGCCAGCAATGGGGGCACCGGGGAGCTGTTTTTT
14	TRBV7-2	many	TRBJ1-3	NA	CASSLGTGGNTIYF	TGTGCCAGCAGCTTAGGAACAGGGGGAAACACCATATATTTT
15	TRBV12-3/TRBV12-4	few	TRBJ2-7	TRBD2	CASSLVLAGVREQYF	TGTGCCAGCAGTTTAGTCCTAGCGGGAGTGAGGGAGCAGTACTTC